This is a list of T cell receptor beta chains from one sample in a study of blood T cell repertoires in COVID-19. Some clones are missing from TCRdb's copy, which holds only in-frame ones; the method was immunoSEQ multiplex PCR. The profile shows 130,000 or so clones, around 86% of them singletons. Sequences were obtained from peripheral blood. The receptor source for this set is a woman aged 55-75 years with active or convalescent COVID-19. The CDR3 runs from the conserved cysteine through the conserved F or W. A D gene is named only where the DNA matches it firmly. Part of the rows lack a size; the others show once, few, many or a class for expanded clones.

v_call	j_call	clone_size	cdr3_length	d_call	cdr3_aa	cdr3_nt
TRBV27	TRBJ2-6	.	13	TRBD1	CASRTGGANVLTF	TGTGCCAGCCGGACAGGAGGGGCCAACGTCCTGACTTTC
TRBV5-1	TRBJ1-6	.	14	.	CASSFGQPNSPLHF	TGCGCCAGCAGCTTCGGACAGCCTAATTCACCCCTCCACTTT
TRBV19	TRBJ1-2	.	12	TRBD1	CASMRDRDGYTF	TGTGCCAGTATGAGGGACAGGGACGGCTACACCTTC
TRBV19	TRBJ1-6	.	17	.	CASHSNEGGAQNSPLHF	TGTGCCAGTCACAGCAACGAGGGAGGGGCCCAAAATTCACCCCTCCACTTT
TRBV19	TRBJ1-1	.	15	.	CASSIWSSGNTEAFF	TGTGCCAGTAGTATATGGTCGAGCGGAAACACTGAAGCTTTCTTT
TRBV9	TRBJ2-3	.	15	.	CASSVVDTSTDTQYF	TGTGCCAGCAGCGTAGTCGATACTAGCACAGATACGCAGTATTTT
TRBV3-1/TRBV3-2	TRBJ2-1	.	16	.	CASSQGGTLGDNVQFF	TGTGCCAGCAGCCAGGGGGGTACTCTCGGTGATAATGTGCAGTTCTTC
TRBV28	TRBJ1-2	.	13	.	CASSATEKYGYTF	TGTGCCAGCAGTGCGACAGAAAAGTATGGCTACACCTTC
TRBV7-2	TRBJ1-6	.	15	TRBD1	CASSFDRGYNSPLHF	TGTGCCAGCAGCTTCGACAGGGGATATAATTCACCCCTCCACTTT
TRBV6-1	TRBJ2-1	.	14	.	CASGEDTAYNEQFF	TGTGCCAGCGGTGAGGACACCGCTTACAATGAGCAGTTCTTC
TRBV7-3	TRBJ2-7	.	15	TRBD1	CASSRTGGQSYEQYF	TGTGCCAGCAGCCGGACAGGGGGCCAGTCCTACGAGCAGTACTTC
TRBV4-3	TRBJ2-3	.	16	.	CASSQDLGQVTDTQYF	TGCGCCAGCAGCCAAGATCTTGGGCAGGTCACAGATACGCAGTATTTT
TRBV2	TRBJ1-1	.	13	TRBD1	CASSGQGWTEAFF	TGTGCCAGCAGTGGACAGGGATGGACTGAAGCTTTCTTT
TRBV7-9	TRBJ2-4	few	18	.	CASSLSPLGLLAKNIQYF	TGTGCCAGCAGCTTATCTCCTTTGGGACTCTTAGCCAAAAACATTCAGTACTTC
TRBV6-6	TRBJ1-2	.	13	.	CASSPQANYGYTF	TGTGCCAGCAGTCCGCAGGCTAACTATGGCTACACCTTC
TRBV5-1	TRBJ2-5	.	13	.	CASREQPQETQYF	TGCGCCAGCAGAGAACAGCCACAAGAGACCCAGTACTTC
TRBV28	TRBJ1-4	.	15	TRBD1	CASSRPGQGSEKLFF	TGTGCCAGCAGTCGACCGGGACAGGGGAGTGAAAAACTGTTTTTT
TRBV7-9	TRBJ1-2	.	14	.	CASSVLASDYGYTF	TGTGCCAGCAGCGTACTTGCTTCTGACTATGGCTACACCTTC
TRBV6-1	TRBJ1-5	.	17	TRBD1	CASSGRGQVYSNQPQHF	TGTGCCAGCAGTGGAAGGGGACAGGTATATAGCAATCAGCCCCAGCATTTT
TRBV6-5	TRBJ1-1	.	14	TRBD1	CASSFQGAGTEAFF	TGTGCCAGCAGCTTTCAGGGGGCGGGTACTGAAGCTTTCTTT